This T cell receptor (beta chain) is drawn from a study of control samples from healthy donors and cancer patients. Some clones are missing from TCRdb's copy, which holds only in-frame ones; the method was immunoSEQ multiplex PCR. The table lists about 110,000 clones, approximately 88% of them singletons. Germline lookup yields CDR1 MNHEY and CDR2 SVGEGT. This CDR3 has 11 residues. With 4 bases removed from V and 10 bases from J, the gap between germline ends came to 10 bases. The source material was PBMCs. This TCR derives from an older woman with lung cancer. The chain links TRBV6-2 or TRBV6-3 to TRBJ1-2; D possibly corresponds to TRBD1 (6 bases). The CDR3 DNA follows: TGTGCCAGCAGTTTACAGGGTGACTACACCTTC. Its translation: CASSLQGDYTF.